The clone carrying this TCR beta chain appeared a few times. The antigen remains unidentified. Systemic immunosuppression or a history of autoimmune disease excluded patients. Trimming shortened V by 0 bases and J by 1 base, and 19 bases separated the two germline ends. The germline V gene encodes CDR1 LGHNT and CDR2 FRNRAP. CDR3 size: 19 residues. The table came from immunoSEQ multiplex PCR; TCRdb's copy has only in-frame clones and leaves some out. The sample lists approximately 130,000 clones, about nine tenths occurring once. This sample stems from a study of OX40 agonist ivuxolimab in advanced cancers. Findings and limits, study-wide: Some patients who did not respond also had low normalized T-cell clonal expansion. Determination of antigen specificity was not performed for the expanded peripheral T cells. The average count of expanded clones was higher among CD8+ T cells than among CD4+.

The chain has TRBV12-5 and TRBJ2-4, with TRBD1 as a possible D gene (6 bases). This TCR came from an adult with an advanced solid tumor such as melanoma, head and neck, liver or kidney cancer. The specimen comprised CD4+ or CD8+ T cells sorted from blood, sampled in a trial of the OX40 agonist ivuxolimab. The CDR3 bases are TGTGCTAGTGGTTTGGTCTCATTCACAGGGTCTGTGGCCAAAAACATTCAGTACTTC. Its translation is CASGLVSFTGSVAKNIQYF.